This TCR beta chain was captured in a study of blood T cell repertoires in COVID-19. V gave up 2 bases and J gave up 7 bases; unmatched junction bases: 3. CDR1 is MNHEY and CDR2 is SVGAGI in the germline V gene. This CDR3 spans 14 amino acids. Per the original data handling: Cell counts per sample came from amplifying reference gene primers. Data came from immunoSEQ multiplex PCR; TCRdb stores just in-frame clones and leaves some out. That table is the source of V, J and clone size, and D and trimming were worked out from the DNA. Here the sample spans some 260,000 clones, roughly 85% being singletons.

Source material: peripheral blood. The sequence was obtained from a young man with active or convalescent COVID-19. V gene TRBV6-5 combines with J gene TRBJ1-5; 9 bases map to TRBD1. CDR3 DNA: TGTGCCAGCAGTTACACAGGGGGCCAACAGCCCCAGCATTTT. It translates to CASSYTGGQQPQHF.